This T cell receptor (beta chain) was profiled in a study of blood T cell repertoires in COVID-19. Clinical history reported by participants formed the basis on which cohorts were assigned. The authors' processing: How many nucleated cells were present was estimated from reference gene primer amplification. TCRdb keeps only in-frame clones here, not all; method: immunoSEQ multiplex PCR. V and J calls and clone size follow that table, whereas D and trimming were derived from the DNA. Of 250,000 to 350,000 clones listed, around 91% are singletons. Sequencing was carried out using PBMCs or T cells enriched from blood (not recorded which). This TCR was recovered from a woman in her late teens or twenties with acute COVID-19.

CDR3 in DNA: TGTGCCAGCAGCAAGGGACAGGGGGTAGGTCAAGAGACCCAGTACTTC. As protein: CASSKGQGVGQETQYF. The chain has TRBV28 and TRBJ2-5, with 11 bases identical to TRBD1. This CDR3 is 16 amino acids long. CDR1 is MDHEN and CDR2 is SYDVKM in the germline V gene. The trim removed 6 bases at V and 2 bases at J, leaving 8 bases unmatched.